Below, 5 T cell receptor beta chains from the same sample are listed, as sequenced in a study of cytomegalovirus exposure and HLA in healthy donors. 13 Jbeta primers and 60 Vbeta primers were used for the PCR. Only in-frame clones appear in the TCRdb table, and some are missing; sequencing was by immunoSEQ multiplex PCR. The sample lists under 250,000 clones; about 77% were seen once. The specimen sequenced was PBMCs. The receptor set was obtained from a woman aged 30 to 39 in good health and CMV-seronegative.

V usage is TRBV5-6 and J usage is TRBJ1-6; D possibly corresponds to TRBD1 (5 bases). This CDR3 is built from 16 residues. Trimming shortened V by 0 bases and J by 10 bases, and 17 bases separated the two germline ends. The germline V gene has CDR1 SGHDT and CDR2 YYEEEE. The CDR3 nucleotides read TGTGCCAGCAGCTTGGCGGGCGTCAGGGCGGGATCACCCCTCCACTTT. Translated, it gives CASSLAGVRAGSPLHF.

The chain carries TRBV7-9 and TRBJ2-5, with 7 positions matching TRBD1. The end of the DNA is better explained by TRBJ2-7, so the J call may be wrong. The CDR3 runs 16 residues. CDR1 SEHNR and CDR2 FQNEAQ come from the germline V gene (reference sequence). CDR3 sequence reads: CASSRPRRSGGDEQYF. The CDR3 region has the DNA TGTGCCAGCAGCAGACCCCGTCGTTCAGGGGGAGACGAGCAGTACTTC.

This clone was observed a single time. The chain employs TRBV4-1 and TRBJ1-4; maybe TRBD1 (5 bases). The ends were cut back, 3 bases at V and 8 bases at J, with 16 bases in the middle. The CDR3 covers 15 residues. Germline V lookup: CDR1 MGHRA, CDR2 YSYEKL. DNA of the CDR3: TGCGCCAGCAGCCAGTTGGGCAGGGATGAGGAAAAACTGTTTTTT. This codes for CASSQLGRDEEKLFF.

This clone was detected once. The chain links TRBV5-1 to TRBJ1-4; perhaps TRBD1 as D (6 bases). Germline V gene sequence: CDR1 SGHRS, CDR2 YFSETQ. Trimming removed 0 bases at V and 8 bases at J, with 14 bases between. This CDR3 spans 15 amino acids. Written as DNA, the CDR3 is TGCGCCAGCAGCTTGGTACAGGGCAATGTCGAAAAACTGTTTTTT. Protein sequence: CASSLVQGNVEKLFF.

V and J are TRBV5-1 and TRBJ1-2; weak D call: TRBD1 (6 bases). V gave up 3 bases and J gave up 4 bases, with 28 bases separating them. Germline CDR1 is SGHRS and CDR2 is YFSETQ. The CDR3 has 19 residues. CDR3 protein: CASSSALEDLRGDSYGYTF. CDR3 DNA: TGCGCCAGCAGCTCAGCACTAGAGGATCTCAGGGGTGACAGCTATGGCTACACCTTC.